This T cell receptor (beta chain) was identified in a study of blood T cell repertoires in COVID-19 (dated by TCRdb to about 2020). In the study overall: The collaborator samples originated in the United States, Italy and Spain and spanned the acute and convalescent phases of COVID-19. The prospective study material was composed of cDNA or gDNA derived from T cells, B-cell-depleted T cells, or PBMCs. Deeply sampled blood TCRbeta repertoires from subjects exposed to, actively infected with, or recovered from COVID-19 were included in the dataset. The repertoires were released in a freely available public database intended as a resource for research on the immune response to SARS-CoV-2. The samples were drawn from the first 160 participants of the ongoing ImmuneRACE study and from 1,200 or so subjects provided by 6 global collaborators. Nearly every sample came with metadata listing a de-identified subject ID, COVID-19 status, age in years and sex. HLA class I and class II types, where available, came from metadata supplied by the sample provider rather than from assay-based typing. The paper's findings and limits, for the study overall: The amount of clinical and demographic metadata varied by source and participant and was provided uncurated.

The sample holds one count of this clone. Its specific antigen is unknown. The record has no base qualities; no much larger clone is one base away. Each collaborating institution followed its own protocols to collect whole blood in K2EDTA tubes. For TCRbeta analysis, collaborator samples were shipped as frozen whole blood, as isolated PBMCs, or as DNA extracted from either sample type. TCRbeta CDR3 regions were amplified from genomic DNA using the immunoSEQ Assay, a bias-controlled multiplex PCR. Per the source publication's procedure: The number of nucleated cells in each sample was estimated by amplification of reference gene primers within the assay. To quantify the absolute abundance of each unique TCRbeta CDR3 rearrangement, sequence reads were collapsed and filtered. For each sample, productive Simpson clonality was calculated as the square root of Simpson's diversity index across productive rearrangements. The immuneACCESS repertoire file appears here via TCRdb, limited to in-frame rearrangements. These files lack a portion of the clones; in checked studies, under half of the deficit traces to unresolved V genes, and the cause of the others is not known. V and J calls and clone size are as listed in that table; D and trimming were resolved from the DNA. The sample table holds 45,000 to 50,000 clones, of which over 65% were seen once. The ten most abundant clones make up almost 6% of the sample.

The germline V gene yields SGHVS for CDR1 and FQNEAQ for CDR2. Inclusive of the bounding cysteine and phenylalanine, the CDR3 is 14 residues long. Solely the CDR3 DNA is kept, with 42 bases framed from the first base. V loses 1 base, J loses 6 bases, and the germline ends lie 12 bases apart. The sample was peripheral blood. The rearrangement combines TRBV7-8 with TRBJ1-2; the D region possibly corresponds to TRBD1 (6 bases align). The sequence came from a woman in her sixties with acute or convalescent COVID-19. The CDR3 protein is CASSLGGGLDGYTF. At the DNA level, the sequence is TGTGCCAGCAGCTTAGGCGGGGGGCTGGATGGCTACACCTTC.